This entry features one T cell receptor beta chain sequence. What it recognizes is unknown. The sample belongs to a study of T cell repertoires in cytomegalovirus infection. Study context: Selected CMV epitopes included recently identified HLA-C-restricted ones as well as well-studied HLA-B-restricted ones. Both CMV infection and a matching HLA type were indicated by public TCR beta signatures.

Study outcomes and limitations: CMV-specific TCR beta clonotypes restricted by HLA-C were the ones dominating the ex vivo response.

With 5 bases removed from V and 4 bases from J, the gap between germline ends came to 17 bases. CDR1 is SGHAT and CDR2 is FQNNGV in the germline V gene. The length of the CDR3 is 16 residues. Each CDR3 protein is one row after TCRdb ran MiXCR on the reads. The sample carries a few hundred thousand distinct CDR3 sequences, almost 30% recorded once. This sequence was found in a human donor in good health (CMV status not recorded). Some clones in this sample may be carry-over from other donors' samples. V usage is TRBV11-2 and J usage is TRBJ1-4; weak D call: TRBD1 (6 bases). Sample: cultured PBMCs, taken from culture after CMV antigen stimulation. CDR3 sequence reads: CASSRGGRIFNEKLFF. For the CDR3, the DNA is TGTGCCAGCAGCAGGGGGGGACGGATCTTTAATGAAAAACTGTTTTTT.